These 29 T cell receptor beta chains were all obtained from the same sample, sequenced in a study of blood T cell repertoires in COVID-19. Here immunoSEQ multiplex PCR was the method, and the copy in TCRdb shows in-frame clones only, minus some. Of around 82,000 clones in the sample, approximately 85% were seen once. The sample comprised peripheral blood. These receptors were collected from a man over 45 with COVID-19, enrolled during active disease.

This clone came up a few times. This sequence joins TRBV6-5 and TRBJ1-3, with TRBD1 matching over 7 bases. This CDR3 contains 16 residues. Germline trimming cut 1 base from V and 0 bases from J; bases unmatched to any gene: 3. CDR1 is MNHEY, CDR2 SVGAGI, per germline. This CDR3 reads CASSYYRTGSGNTIYF. As DNA, the CDR3 is TGTGCCAGCAGTTACTATCGGACAGGCTCTGGAAACACCATATATTTT.

This clone was observed once. The chain links TRBV11-3 to TRBJ2-2, with 7 bases aligning to TRBD1. The ends lost 5 bases at V and 6 bases at J; junction bases unmatched: 12. Germline loops: CDR1 SGHNT, CDR2 YENEEA. The CDR3 runs 16 residues. The CDR3 sequence is CASSHGTVLAAGELFF. The CDR3 DNA is TGTGCCAGCAGCCACGGGACAGTCCTAGCAGCCGGGGAGCTGTTTTTT.

This chain connects TRBV6-1 to TRBJ2-7; no reliable D call. Germline CDR1 is MNHNS and CDR2 is SASEGT. This CDR3 region has 17 residues. V lost 1 base and J 0 bases, leaving 16 bases between the germline ends. The CDR3 DNA is TGTGCCAGCAGTGAAGGAGGCCCAGCGAGAAGCTCCTACGAGCAGTACTTC. This gives the protein CASSEGGPARSSYEQYF.

This clone was detected only a few times. This chain connects TRBV19 to TRBJ2-7; 10 bases fit TRBD2. The trim removed 3 bases at V and 5 bases at J, leaving 4 bases unmatched. Germline V gene lookup returns CDR1 LNHDA and CDR2 SQIVND (reference sequence). CDR3 length equals 14 residues. CDR3 sequence reads: CASSILAGDHEQYF. In DNA form, the CDR3 reads TGTGCCAGTAGTATCCTAGCGGGGGACCACGAGCAGTACTTC.

The V gene is TRBV30, the J gene TRBJ1-5; maybe TRBD1 (5 bases). V lost 2 bases and J lost 2, with 13 bases in between. CDR3 length: 15 residues. Germline V gene lookup returns CDR1 GTSNPN and CDR2 SVGIG (reference sequence). In DNA form, the CDR3 reads TGTGCCTGGAGTCGCACGGGGGTCGGCAATCAGCCCCAGCATTTT. It specifies CAWSRTGVGNQPQHF.

This clone was seen a single time. This chain connects TRBV10-3 to TRBJ2-7; 11 positions agree with TRBD1. The trim removed 4 bases at V and 4 bases at J, leaving 3 bases unmatched. Germline CDR1 and CDR2: ENHRY and SYGVKD. This CDR3 has 14 amino acids. In DNA, the CDR3 is TGTGCCATCAGTGGGGGGGACAGGGGGTACGAGCAGTACTTC. Its translation: CAISGGDRGYEQYF.

The V and J genes are TRBV18 and TRBJ1-5; D is possibly TRBD1 (6 bases). CDR3 size: 17 residues. V gave up 3 bases and J gave up 0 bases, with 15 bases separating them. Germline V gene lookup returns CDR1 KGHSH and CDR2 LQKENI. The CDR3 nucleotides are TGTGCCAGCTCACCCTCGGACAGCCTCTATAGCAATCAGCCCCAGCATTTT. Translating it yields CASSPSDSLYSNQPQHF.

The J gene is TRBJ2-2, the V gene TRBV11-1, with 8 bases aligning to TRBD1. The CDR3 is 16 residues long. V trimming: 4 bases; J trimming: 7 bases; junction bases outside the gene matches: 11. Germline V gene sequence: CDR1 SGHAT, CDR2 FQDESV (reference sequence). DNA of the CDR3: TGTGCCAGCAGCTCCCAATGGCAGGGGGCCAGCGGGGAGCTGTTTTTT. Encoded protein: CASSSQWQGASGELFF.

V gene TRBV28 combines with J gene TRBJ1-2; 7 positions agree with TRBD1. The J segment lost 0 bases and the V segment lost 10 bases, leaving 8 bases of the junction unmatched. From germline, CDR1 is MDHEN and CDR2 SYDVKM. This CDR3 has 14 amino acids. The CDR3 coding sequence is TGTGCCACCGAGATGACAGGGCCTAACTATGGCTACACCTTC. This sequence encodes CATEMTGPNYGYTF.

The CDR3 here is CASSLAGANTGELFF. The CDR3 DNA follows: TGTGCCAGCAGCTTGGCGGGAGCGAACACCGGGGAGCTGTTTTTT. The chain combines TRBV5-4 with TRBJ2-2; weak D call: TRBD2 (6 bases). Germline CDR1 is SGHNT and CDR2 is YYREEE (reference sequence). The CDR3 contains 15 residues. The V gene lost 0 bases and the J gene lost 0 bases, with 6 bases spanning the gap.

This clone has only a few counts. The chain links TRBV6-1 to TRBJ1-6, with TRBD1 identical over 9 bases. From germline, CDR1 is MNHNS and CDR2 SASEGT. This CDR3 contains 14 residues. With V trimmed by 3 bases and J by 10 bases, 4 bases remained unmatched. As DNA, the CDR3 is TGTGCCAGCAGTGACGGGACAGGGAGATCACCCCTCCACTTT. This codes for CASSDGTGRSPLHF.

J is TRBJ1-1 and V is TRBV9, with no clear D. V gave up 3 bases and J gave up 4 bases, with 19 bases separating them. The CDR3 runs to 16 residues. Germline V gives CDR1 SGDLS, CDR2 YYNGEE. The CDR3 region has the DNA TGTGCCAGCAGCGAGAGGAGAGGAAGCCCGGCCACTGAAGCTTTCTTT. Its protein is CASSERRGSPATEAFF.

The chain combines TRBV27 with TRBJ2-7; maybe TRBD1 (6 bases). Deletions cut 8 bases from V and 3 bases from J, with 17 bases between. Germline V CDR1 and CDR2: MNHEY, SMNVEV (reference sequence). This CDR3 is 14 amino acids long. This CDR3 is CASATGARGYEQYF. The CDR3 DNA sequence: TGTGCCAGCGCGACAGGAGCCAGGGGCTACGAGCAGTACTTC.

The gene calls are TRBV10-2 and TRBJ2-7; maybe TRBD2 (6 bases). The germline V and J ends were trimmed by 2 bases and 0 bases, with 11 bases remaining between them. The V gene's germline CDR1 is WSHSY and CDR2 SAAADI. This CDR3 has 15 amino acids. This CDR3 is CASSEPAGPSYEQYF. The CDR3 DNA is TGCGCCAGCAGTGAGCCAGCGGGCCCCTCCTACGAGCAGTACTTC.

This rearrangement joins TRBV27 to TRBJ2-5; 10 bases align to TRBD1. Looked up from germline, CDR1 is MNHEY and CDR2 is SMNVEV (reference sequence). Trimming cost V 4 bases and J 5 bases; bases outside gene matches: 1. The CDR3 has 13 amino acids. CDR3 nucleotide sequence: TGTGCCAGCAGTTGGACAGGGGGGGAGACCCAGTACTTC. Its protein is CASSWTGGETQYF.

This chain joins TRBV5-6 and TRBJ2-7; TRBD1 aligns across 9 bases. The CDR3 spans 13 residues. V shed 3 bases and J 3 bases; nucleotides not matched to a gene: 1. Germline V gives CDR1 SGHDT, CDR2 YYEEEE. The CDR3 DNA reads TGTGCCAGCAGCTGGGGACAGGGCTACGAGCAGTACTTC. It specifies CASSWGQGYEQYF.

This rearrangement joins TRBV19 to TRBJ1-3; 8 bases fit TRBD1. The CDR3 runs to 14 residues. CDR1 is LNHDA and CDR2 is SQIVND in the germline V gene (reference sequence). V shed 2 bases, J shed 7 bases, and the junction held 4 bases outside the gene matches. The CDR3 region is CASSIQGARNTIYF. CDR3 in DNA: TGTGCCAGTAGTATACAGGGGGCCCGGAACACCATATATTTT.

The chain combines TRBV2 with TRBJ1-5, with D uncertain. This CDR3 is built from 14 residues. Per the germline V gene, CDR1 is SNHLY and CDR2 is FYNNEI. V lost 6 bases, J lost 0 bases, and 9 bases lay in between. CDR3 DNA sequence: TGTGCCAGCAGGGGAGGGATTAGCAATCAGCCCCAGCATTTT. Residues: CASRGGISNQPQHF.

The chain combines TRBV27 with TRBJ2-7; 11 bases match TRBD2. The length of the CDR3 is 15 residues. Germline-derived CDR1 and CDR2 are MNHEY and SMNVEV (reference sequence). Unmatched junction bases numbered 8, after V lost 5 bases and J lost 5 bases. The CDR3 loop is CASSGTGLAAHEQYF. Here the CDR3 DNA reads TGTGCCAGCAGTGGAACGGGACTAGCGGCCCACGAGCAGTACTTC.

This chain uses TRBV19 with TRBJ1-4; 10 bases fit TRBD1. The CDR3 extends over 15 amino acids. Germline V gives CDR1 LNHDA, CDR2 SQIVND (reference sequence). J lost 7 bases, V lost 3 bases, and 5 bases had no gene match. CDR3 DNA: TGTGCCAGTAGTATCAGACAGGGGGCGCGTGAAAAACTGTTTTTT. Translation gives CASSIRQGAREKLFF. The full variable domain, with the rest looked up from reference TRBV19 and TRBJ1-4, is DGGITQSPKYLFRKEGQNVTLSCEQNLNHDAMYWYRQDPGQGLRLIYYSQIVNDFQKGDIAEGYSVSREKKESFPLTVTSAQKNPTAFYLCASSIRQGAREKLFFGSGTQLSVL.

This clone came up a few times. The rearrangement uses TRBV7-9 and TRBJ2-1; 9 bases fit TRBD1. The CDR3 spans 16 residues. V lost 5 bases and J lost 7; bases outside the gene matches: 12. The germline gives CDR1 SEHNR, CDR2 FQNEAQ (reference sequence). The CDR3 loop is CASSAQTGGNRNEQFF. The CDR3 DNA is TGTGCCAGCAGCGCCCAGACAGGGGGGAACCGGAATGAGCAGTTCTTC.

This sequence joins TRBV4-1 and TRBJ2-5; 7 bases fit TRBD1. Germline values: CDR1 MGHRA, CDR2 YSYEKL. The CDR3 length is 15 residues. The J segment lost 1 base and the V segment lost 1 base, leaving 3 bases of the junction unmatched. As DNA, the CDR3 is TGCGCCAGCAGCCAAGGACAGGGTACCCAAGAGACCCAGTACTTC. Translating it yields CASSQGQGTQETQYF.

J is TRBJ1-1 and V is TRBV9; 7 bases fit TRBD1. Germline V gene lookup returns CDR1 SGDLS and CDR2 YYNGEE. The CDR3 length is 15 residues. J was trimmed by 7 bases and V by 4 bases; bases with no gene match: 13. CDR3 amino acids: CASSPAPQGGSEAFF. CDR3 nucleotides: TGTGCCAGCAGCCCCGCCCCCCAGGGGGGTAGTGAAGCTTTCTTT.

This chain links TRBV6-4 with TRBJ1-1; no firm D call. CDR1 and CDR2 (germline): MRHNA, SNTAGT. The V end lost 5 bases, the J end lost 0 bases, and 7 bases lay between the germline ends. CDR3 length: 13 residues. CDR3 coding DNA: TGTGCCAGCAGTCACGAGCTGAACACTGAAGCTTTCTTT. Encoded protein: CASSHELNTEAFF.

This clone was observed a handful of times. The chain links TRBV7-2 to TRBJ2-7; D may be TRBD2 (5 bases). The CDR3 has 15 residues. Germline-derived CDR1 and CDR2 are SGHTA and FQGNSA. V was shortened by 5 bases and J by 2 bases, with 16 bases between the two germline ends. CDR3 DNA: TGTGCCAGCAGCCCCACGCCGGGGATGCCCTACGAGCAGTACTTC. This sequence encodes CASSPTPGMPYEQYF.

The V call is TRBV7-9, the J call TRBJ1-4; 7 nucleotides line up with TRBD1. Trimming cost V 4 bases and J 8 bases; bases outside gene matches: 10. Germline CDR1 reads SEHNR; CDR2 reads FQNEAQ (reference sequence). This CDR3 has 15 residues. As DNA, the CDR3 is TGTGCCAGCAGCTCGGAGACAGGGTTAGCCGAAAAACTGTTTTTT. It specifies CASSSETGLAEKLFF.

The chain has TRBV5-1 and TRBJ2-7; 7 bases agree with TRBD2. The germline V gene encodes CDR1 SGHRS and CDR2 YFSETQ. Trimming took 5 bases from V and 3 from J; bases not matched to a gene: 8. The CDR3 is made up of 14 amino acids. CDR3 amino acids: CASSWREKGYEQYF. The CDR3 region has the DNA TGCGCCAGCAGTTGGCGGGAGAAAGGCTACGAGCAGTACTTC.

The chain couples TRBV27 to TRBJ2-1, with TRBD2 matching over 9 bases. Germline-derived CDR1 and CDR2 are MNHEY and SMNVEV (reference sequence). Losses at the gene ends were 3 bases for V and 8 bases for J; bases not matched to a gene: 11. This CDR3 comprises 16 residues. The CDR3 bases are TGTGCCAGCAGTTTGGGTCCCCGTAGCGGGAGACATGAGCAGTTCTTC. It is translated as CASSLGPRSGRHEQFF.

Ten or more counts support this clone. The J gene is TRBJ2-7, the V gene TRBV10-3; D perhaps matches TRBD1 (5 bases). From germline, CDR1 is ENHRY and CDR2 SYGVKD. V dropped 2 bases and J dropped 6 bases, with 14 bases sitting between them. The CDR3 runs to 14 residues. CDR3 nucleotides: TGTGCCATCAGTGAGGGTGGCAGGGTTATCGAGCAGTACTTC. Its protein is CAISEGGRVIEQYF.